This TCR beta chain came from a study of T-cell memory formation after mild COVID-19. Trimming took 4 bases from V and 5 from J, leaving 11 bases between them. Germline V gives CDR1 SGHTA, CDR2 FQGNSA. The CDR3 contains 13 residues. This clonotype was seen a handful of times. MiXCR, run by TCRdb on the 5' RACE reads, gives a single entry per CDR3 protein. This sample carries roughly 280,000 distinct CDR3 sequences, 15% to 20% of them seen once, and the ten largest clones take approximately 23%. This chain uses TRBV7-2 with TRBJ1-2, with D possibly TRBD1 on 5 matching bases. The clonotype comes from a man aged 18 to 30 who had mild COVID-19 (a few samples of this study predate the infection). Cell type and time point are not known. The sequenced material came from PBMCs or a T cell subset sorted from them (not recorded which). CDR3 region: CASSWGLKYGYTF. DNA of the CDR3: TGTGCCAGCAGCTGGGGCCTTAAGTATGGCTACACCTTC.